Shown below are 32 T cell receptor beta chains from a single sample sequenced in a study of T cell changes during pregnancy in multiple sclerosis (dated by TCRdb to about 2019). Library preparation used the immunoSEQ multiplex PCR assay. Here the immuneACCESS table is served through TCRdb, limited to in-frame sequences with V and J called. Missing clones are a known gap in these copies; in checked studies unresolved V genes cover under half, and the rest lacks a known reason. This sample holds under 25,000 clones; roughly 88% were observed only once. Roughly 8% of the sample lies in the top ten. The specimen comprised CD8+ T cells from peripheral blood mononuclear cells, sampled in the first trimester of pregnancy. Receptor source: a female donor in good health, enrolled as a control in a pregnancy study.

This chain connects TRBV5-6 to TRBJ1-1; a possible D gene is TRBD1 (5 bases). The CDR3 contains 13 residues. Germline V gives CDR1 SGHDT, CDR2 YYEEEE. The germline V and J ends were trimmed by 0 bases and 8 bases, with 11 bases remaining between them. CDR3 residues: CASSLDWGREAFF. The CDR3 nucleotides read TGTGCCAGCAGCTTGGATTGGGGCAGGGAAGCTTTCTTT.

This clone was detected many times. This rearrangement joins TRBV13 to TRBJ2-5, with 10 bases identical to TRBD2. CDR3 length: 17 amino acids. V lost 4 bases to trimming and J lost 7 bases; unmatched junction nucleotides: 15. Per the germline V gene, CDR1 is PRHDT and CDR2 is FYEKMQ (reference sequence). As DNA, the CDR3 is TGTGCCAGCAGCTCCGGCGGGAGCGGGGGGGAGGTTGTGACCCAGTACTTC. Translated, it gives CASSSGGSGGEVVTQYF.

The rearrangement joins TRBV7-9 to TRBJ2-7, with 7 bases aligning to TRBD1. V shed 4 bases, J shed 2 bases, and the junction held 11 bases outside the gene matches. Germline CDR1 reads SEHNR; CDR2 reads FQNEAQ (reference sequence). The CDR3 spans 16 residues. The CDR3 here is CASSSNKQGLAYEQYF. For the CDR3, the DNA is TGTGCCAGCAGCTCCAACAAACAGGGGCTAGCCTACGAGCAGTACTTC. Full variable domain (missing parts from reference TRBV7-9 and TRBJ2-7): DTGVSQNPRHKITKRGQNVTFRCDPISEHNRLYWYRQTLGQGPEFLTYFQNEAQLEKSRLLSDRFSAERPKGSFSTLEIQRTEQGDSAMYLCASSSNKQGLAYEQYFGPGTRLTVT.

The V and J genes are TRBV19 and TRBJ2-1, with 10 bases identical to TRBD2. Germline lookup yields CDR1 LNHDA and CDR2 SQIVND (reference sequence). The J segment lost 4 bases and the V segment lost 3 bases, leaving 3 bases of the junction unmatched. This CDR3 has 15 residues. CDR3 sequence reads: CASSIPGLAYNEQFF. The DNA of the CDR3 is TGTGCCAGTAGTATCCCGGGACTAGCGTACAATGAGCAGTTCTTC.

CDR3 in DNA: TGTGCCAGCAGTGACAGACTAGCGGGGGACAATGAGCAGTTCTTC. This gives the protein CASSDRLAGDNEQFF. The rearrangement links TRBV6-4 to TRBJ2-1, with 12 bases aligning to TRBD2. V lost 2 bases, J lost 5 bases, and 1 base stayed unmatched. Germline V gene lookup returns CDR1 MRHNA and CDR2 SNTAGT. The CDR3 has 15 residues.

This clone is deemed medium-sized. The CDR3 DNA sequence: TGTGCCAGCCGCACCGGGACAGGGGAGACAGATACGCAGTATTTT. This sequence encodes CASRTGTGETDTQYF. V gene TRBV6-5 combines with J gene TRBJ2-3; TRBD1 agrees at 10 bases. The CDR3 extends over 15 amino acids. CDR1 is MNHEY and CDR2 is SVGAGI in the germline V gene. V shed 8 bases, J shed 3 bases, and the junction held 8 bases outside the gene matches.

This clone was found a few times. This sequence joins TRBV4-3 and TRBJ2-5; D not certain. CDR3 length: 14 residues. Germline CDR1 and CDR2: LGHNA and YSLEER. V lost 3 bases to trimming and J lost 5 bases, with 13 bases between them. Here the CDR3 reads CASSQTTVGETQYF. The DNA of the CDR3 is TGCGCCAGCAGCCAGACAACGGTTGGGGAGACCCAGTACTTC.

The chain uses TRBV4-2 and TRBJ1-1; D gene ambiguous. Germline V lookup: CDR1 LGHNA, CDR2 YNFKEQ. CDR3 size: 17 residues. With 4 bases removed from V and 3 bases from J, the gap between germline ends came to 21 bases. In nucleotides, the CDR3 is TGTGCCAGCAGCCGGTCGGCCAGCCCCTTCGGGGACACTGAAGCTTTCTTT. Its translation: CASSRSASPFGDTEAFF.

The chain recombines TRBV7-9 with TRBJ2-1; TRBD1 matches 8 bases. This CDR3 region has 17 residues. Germline CDR1 SEHNR, CDR2 FQNEAQ (reference sequence). V shed 4 bases, J shed 6 bases, and the junction held 14 bases outside the gene matches. The CDR3, as DNA: TGTGCCAGCAGCTCGCTTATAGGGGACAGGAAGGGCAATGAGCAGTTCTTC. This sequence encodes CASSSLIGDRKGNEQFF. Full variable domain (outside the CDR3, taken from reference TRBV7-9 and TRBJ2-1): DTGVSQNPRHKITKRGQNVTFRCDPISEHNRLYWYRQTLGQGPEFLTYFQNEAQLEKSRLLSDRFSAERPKGSFSTLEIQRTEQGDSAMYLCASSSLIGDRKGNEQFFGPGTRLTVL.

This clone was seen only once. V is TRBV9 and J is TRBJ2-7; TRBD1 matches at 7 bases. With V trimmed by 2 bases and J by 2 bases, 4 bases remained unmatched. The CDR3 loop spans 14 amino acids. Germline CDR1 and CDR2: SGDLS and YYNGEE. CDR3: CASSVDGTAYEQYF. The CDR3 DNA follows: TGTGCCAGCAGCGTTGACGGGACAGCCTACGAGCAGTACTTC. Based on the CDR3 plus reference TRBV9 and TRBJ2-7, the full variable domain is DSGVTQTPKHLITATGQRVTLRCSPRSGDLSVYWYQQSLDQGLQFLIQYYNGEERAKGNILERFSAQQFPDLHSELNLSSLELGDSALYFCASSVDGTAYEQYFGPGTRLTVT.

V and J are TRBV27 and TRBJ2-7; 10 bases align to TRBD1. Losses at the gene ends were 10 bases for V and 4 bases for J; bases not matched to a gene: 13. The length of the CDR3 is 15 residues. From germline, CDR1 is MNHEY and CDR2 SMNVEV (reference sequence). For the CDR3, the DNA is TGTGCCACCGTCGGGGGGACAGGGGCGTCTTACGAGCAGTACTTC. Residues: CATVGGTGASYEQYF.

V is TRBV15 and J is TRBJ2-5; D possibly corresponds to TRBD1 (6 bases). The germline V gene has CDR1 LNHNV and CDR2 YYDKDF (reference sequence). The CDR3 totals 13 residues. Trimming pared 3 bases from V and 2 bases from J, leaving 7 bases between. The CDR3 reads CATSRGAQETQYF. The CDR3 DNA reads as TGTGCCACCAGCAGGGGGGCACAAGAGACCCAGTACTTC.

This clone came up once. This chain links TRBV9 with TRBJ2-3; D perhaps matches TRBD2 (6 bases). The CDR3 consists of 15 residues. Germline lookup yields CDR1 SGDLS and CDR2 YYNGEE. Trimming pared 4 bases from V and 4 bases from J, leaving 16 bases between. CDR3: CASSYRDSGADTQYF. CDR3 sequence (DNA): TGTGCCAGCAGCTACCGGGACTCCGGGGCAGATACGCAGTATTTT.

The genes are TRBV4-1 and TRBJ2-3; TRBD2 matches at 9 bases. V shed 4 bases, J shed 5 bases, and the junction held 10 bases outside the gene matches. The germline CDR1 and CDR2 sequences are MGHRA and YSYEKL. The CDR3 extends over 16 amino acids. CDR3 residues: CASSPPRGGSKDTQYF. As DNA, the CDR3 is TGCGCCAGCAGCCCCCCGCGGGGGGGCTCGAAAGATACGCAGTATTTT.

The J gene is TRBJ1-5, the V gene TRBV19; D is possibly TRBD1 (6 bases). Germline V gene lookup returns CDR1 LNHDA and CDR2 SQIVND (reference sequence). The CDR3 extends over 13 amino acids. Between the trimmed V and J ends, which lost 9 bases and 5 bases, there was a span of 14 bases. Here the CDR3 DNA reads TGTGCCAGAGGGGGAGTCTTCCATCAGCCCCAGCATTTT. The encoded protein is CARGGVFHQPQHF.

The chain joins TRBV7-9 to TRBJ1-5; 10 nucleotides align to TRBD1. Germline V gene lookup returns CDR1 SEHNR and CDR2 FQNEAQ (reference sequence). The CDR3 totals 13 residues. The trim removed 5 bases at V and 11 bases at J, leaving 6 bases unmatched. As DNA, the CDR3 is TGTGCCAGCAGCCCCCGGACAGGGGGAGCCCAGCATTTT. This encodes CASSPRTGGAQHF. The full variable domain, with the rest looked up from reference TRBV7-9 and TRBJ1-5, is DTGVSQNPRHKITKRGQNVTFRCDPISEHNRLYWYRQTLGQGPEFLTYFQNEAQLEKSRLLSDRFSAERPKGSFSTLEIQRTEQGDSAMYLCASSPRTGGAQHFGDGTRLSIL.

This clone is a singleton in its sample. CDR3: CASSDRGGGYTF. The DNA of the CDR3 is TGTGCCAGCAGCGACAGGGGGGGTGGGTACACCTTC. This sequence joins TRBV6-1 and TRBJ1-2, with TRBD1 matching over 9 bases. V shed 6 bases, J shed 11 bases, and the junction held 7 bases outside the gene matches. The CDR3 contains 12 residues. Germline assignment: CDR1 MNHNS and CDR2 SASEGT.

This clone was seen a few times. The chain links TRBV15 to TRBJ1-1; TRBD1 is a possible D gene (5 bases). Germline CDR1 LNHNV, CDR2 YYDKDF (reference sequence). V lost 6 bases and J 3 bases, leaving 23 bases between the germline ends. The CDR3 has 17 residues. The DNA for the CDR3 is TGTGCCACCAGGATAAGCGGGGACTCCTTTATGGACACTGAAGCTTTCTTT. Translating it yields CATRISGDSFMDTEAFF.

This clone was observed a few times. V and J are TRBV1 and TRBJ2-1; TRBD2 is taken as the D call from the table, unchecked against the DNA. TRBV1 is described as a pseudogene. There are 15 residues in the CDR3. The CDR3 DNA sequence: TGCACCAGCAGCCTCCTAGCGGGGGATTACAATGAGCAGTTCTTC. It yields the protein CTSSLLAGDYNEQFF.

J is TRBJ2-7 and V is TRBV7-6; 9 positions agree with TRBD1. The CDR3 sequence is 14 residues long. Germline lookup yields CDR1 SGHVS and CDR2 FNYEAQ. The V gene end was trimmed by 4 bases and the J gene end by 3 bases; junction bases not matched to a gene: 4. The CDR3 sequence: CASSSGQGSYEQYF. In DNA, the CDR3 is TGTGCCAGCAGCTCCGGACAGGGGAGCTACGAGCAGTACTTC.

The genes are TRBV5-1 and TRBJ2-2; 7 bases map to TRBD2. CDR3 size: 16 residues. The germline CDR1 and CDR2 sequences are SGHRS and YFSETQ. Trimming at V came to 4 bases and at J to 7 bases, leaving 13 bases not matched to a gene. The CDR3 sequence is CASSPDRGGVVGELFF. In DNA, the CDR3 is TGCGCCAGCAGCCCGGATCGTGGGGGGGTCGTCGGGGAGCTGTTTTTT.

The chain uses TRBV11-1 and TRBJ1-2; D unresolved. The CDR3 is 15 amino acids. The V gene lost 2 bases and the J gene lost 1 base, with 11 bases spanning the gap. CDR1 and CDR2 from the germline V gene are SGHAT and FQDESV (reference sequence). The CDR3 here is CASSLSAPLNYGYTF. DNA for the CDR3: TGTGCCAGCAGCTTAAGCGCTCCCCTTAACTATGGCTACACCTTC.

The chain uses TRBV15 and TRBJ1-3, with 9 bases matching TRBD1. Looked up from germline, CDR1 is LNHNV and CDR2 is YYDKDF (reference sequence). The CDR3 is 15 amino acids. The junction had 6 bases not matched to a gene; V was cut back by 6 bases and J by 3 bases. The CDR3 region is CATRTDRGYGNTIYF. Here the CDR3 DNA reads TGTGCCACCAGGACCGACAGGGGGTATGGAAACACCATATATTTT.

This clone occurred a few times. The chain couples TRBV27 to TRBJ2-1; D is unclear. This CDR3 contains 13 residues. The V gene lost 2 bases and the J gene lost 8 bases, with 10 bases spanning the gap. Germline V CDR1 and CDR2: MNHEY, SMNVEV (reference sequence). CDR3 sequence (DNA): TGTGCCAGCAGTTTAAGTGCGGTGGATGAGCAGTTCTTC. Encoded protein: CASSLSAVDEQFF.

About this clone itself: In the same sample, other DNA sequences code for this CDR3. The chain employs TRBV7-8 and TRBJ1-5; maybe TRBD1 (6 bases). Germline V gene data show CDR1 as SGHVS and CDR2 as FQNEAQ. The CDR3 is 14 residues long. Trimming removed 6 bases at V and 5 bases at J, with 14 bases between. The CDR3 nucleotides read TGTGCCAGCAGGTTAAAAGCAGGGGATCAGCCCCAGCATTTT. Amino acids: CASRLKAGDQPQHF.

This chain links TRBV6-5 with TRBJ2-3; 8 positions agree with TRBD2. This CDR3 spans 15 amino acids. CDR1 is MNHEY and CDR2 is SVGAGI in the germline V gene. J gave up 2 bases and V 6 bases, and 7 bases lay outside the gene matches. CDR3: CASSAGGGPTDTQYF. The DNA for the CDR3 is TGTGCCAGCAGCGCAGGCGGGGGGCCCACAGATACGCAGTATTTT.

This chain uses TRBV9 with TRBJ2-5; TRBD2 matches 7 bases. From germline, CDR1 is SGDLS and CDR2 YYNGEE. J lost 4 bases, V lost 3 bases, and 9 bases had no gene match. The CDR3 has 15 amino acids. CDR3: CASSGTSGESETQYF. CDR3 coding DNA: TGTGCCAGCAGCGGGACTAGTGGGGAATCAGAGACCCAGTACTTC.

The chain employs TRBV10-3 and TRBJ2-5, with 8 bases that match TRBD2. Germline-derived CDR1 and CDR2 are ENHRY and SYGVKD. The V segment lost 8 bases and the J segment 1 base; nucleotides outside the gene matches: 6. The length of the CDR3 is 14 residues. DNA of the CDR3: TGTGCCATCGGGGAAGCGGGGGCCCAAGAGACCCAGTACTTC. It specifies CAIGEAGAQETQYF.

The chain couples TRBV11-2 to TRBJ1-2; tentative D call: TRBD1 (5 bases). Deletions cut 1 base from V and 6 bases from J, with 15 bases between. Germline loops: CDR1 SGHAT, CDR2 FQNNGV. This CDR3 is 15 amino acids long. The CDR3 DNA is TGTGCCAGCAGCTTAGCCCCGACAGACATCCATGGCTACACCTTC. It encodes CASSLAPTDIHGYTF.

V and J are TRBV5-4 and TRBJ2-7; 9 bases fit TRBD1. The CDR3 has 16 amino acids. V lost 5 bases and J lost 4; bases outside the gene matches: 13. CDR1 is SGHNT, CDR2 YYREEE, per germline (reference sequence). The CDR3 DNA reads as TGTGCCAGCAGAGGGACAGGGACCGTCGAGGGATACGAGCAGTACTTC. It specifies CASRGTGTVEGYEQYF. Variable domain in full (rest from reference TRBV5-4 and TRBJ2-7): ETGVTQSPTHLIKTRGQQVTLRCSSQSGHNTVSWYQQALGQGPQFIFQYYREEENGRGNFPPRFSGLQFPNYSSELNVNALELDDSALYLCASRGTGTVEGYEQYFGPGTRLTVT.

This clone was seen only a few times. The chain links TRBV28 to TRBJ2-7; 8 nucleotides line up with TRBD2. The junction had 11 bases not matched to a gene; V was cut back by 4 bases and J by 0 bases. The CDR3 is made up of 17 amino acids. The germline gives CDR1 MDHEN, CDR2 SYDVKM. This chain's CDR3 is CASSSGGGTLLSYEQYF. CDR3 DNA: TGTGCCAGCAGTTCCGGGGGGGGGACCCTACTCTCCTACGAGCAGTACTTC.

This chain joins TRBV19 and TRBJ2-1, with 9 bases fitting TRBD2. The CDR3 covers 12 residues. The germline V gene encodes CDR1 LNHDA and CDR2 SQIVND (reference sequence). Germline trimming cut 11 bases from V and 9 bases from J; bases unmatched to any gene: 8. The CDR3 coding sequence is TGTGCCGCGGGGGGGCTGGGGACTGAGCAGTTCTTC. Translation gives CAAGGLGTEQFF.